This is a list of T cell receptor beta chains from one sample in a study of Ad26.COV2.S vaccination and SARS-CoV-2 variants. The data were produced by immunoSEQ multiplex PCR, yet TCRdb's version contains in-frame clones alone and is incomplete. The sample lists 450,000 to 550,000 clones, 89% occurring once. The sequences come from peripheral blood, collected in a trial of Ad26.COV2.S vaccine versus placebo. The receptor source for this set is a person between 18 and 65 years old who received the Ad26.COV2.S COVID-19 vaccine or a placebo. The CDR3 runs from the conserved cysteine through the conserved F or W. A D gene is named only where the DNA matches it firmly. Clone sizes are given selectively: once, few, many, or a class where the clone is expanded.

size	V	J	D	CDR3	DNA
-	TRBV28	TRBJ2-3	-	CASSFGRWGRNTDTQYF	TGTGCCAGCAGTTTTGGTCGCTGGGGGAGGAACACAGATACGCAGTATTTT
-	TRBV21-1	TRBJ2-2	-	CASSKDGGMNTGELFF	TGTGCCAGCAGCAAAGACGGAGGAATGAACACCGGGGAGCTGTTTTTT
-	TRBV12-5	TRBJ2-3	TRBD2	CASGFLAGEKGTQYF	TGTGCTAGTGGTTTTTTGGCGGGGGAAAAAGGTACGCAGTATTTT
few	TRBV6-5	TRBJ1-1	-	CATRGRQVSRVEAFF	TGTGCCACCCGGGGAAGACAGGTGTCTAGAGTGGAAGCTTTCTTT
-	TRBV4-3	TRBJ2-7	-	CASSLSWGLASYEQYF	TGCGCCAGCAGCCTAAGCTGGGGGCTAGCATCCTACGAGCAGTACTTC
-	TRBV5-4	TRBJ1-3	TRBD1	CASSYRGSNTIYF	TGTGCCAGCAGCTACAGGGGGAGCAACACCATATATTTT
once	TRBV5-1	TRBJ2-7	-	CASSTSAEVYEQYF	TGCGCCAGCAGCACCTCAGCGGAGGTTTACGAGCAGTACTTC
many	TRBV7-3	TRBJ2-2	TRBD1	CASSLTAGGSGELFF	TGTGCCAGCAGCTTAACGGCAGGGGGAAGCGGGGAGCTGTTTTTT
-	TRBV6-6	TRBJ2-7	-	CASTPGNAYEQYF	TGTGCCAGCACCCCAGGGAACGCCTACGAGCAGTACTTC
-	TRBV2	TRBJ1-1	TRBD1	CASSLGLGQGEAFF	TGTGCCAGCAGTCTAGGCCTCGGACAGGGTGAAGCTTTCTTT
-	TRBV5-1	TRBJ1-2	-	CASGMRHSQDGYTF	TGCGCCAGCGGGATGAGGCACTCTCAGGATGGCTACACCTTC
-	TRBV4-1	TRBJ2-7	TRBD2	CASSQPGLDGRSYEQYF	TGCGCCAGCAGCCAGCCGGGACTAGATGGGCGCTCCTACGAGCAGTACTTC
-	TRBV9	TRBJ1-1	-	CASSVRPLNTEAFF	TGTGCCAGCAGCGTCCGGCCACTGAACACTGAAGCTTTCTTT
-	TRBV18	TRBJ2-2	TRBD1	CASSPPGTGGSTGELFF	TGTGCCAGCTCACCCCCCGGGACAGGGGGCTCCACCGGGGAGCTGTTTTTT
-	TRBV27	TRBJ2-7	TRBD1	CASSSLGDRTIYEQYF	TGTGCCAGCAGTTCCTTGGGGGACAGGACGATCTACGAGCAGTACTTC
-	TRBV5-5	TRBJ1-1	-	CASSTSTGWNTEAFF	TGTGCCAGCAGCACGTCGACAGGCTGGAACACTGAAGCTTTCTTT
-	TRBV9	TRBJ1-2	TRBD1	CASSSQLDRLYGYTF	TGTGCCAGCAGCTCCCAATTGGACAGGTTGTATGGCTACACCTTC
-	TRBV2	TRBJ1-5	TRBD1	CASGRTGRDQPQHF	TGTGCCAGCGGACGGACAGGGCGGGATCAGCCCCAGCATTTT
-	TRBV19	TRBJ1-1	-	CASSTGEDRPMNTEAFF	TGTGCCAGTAGTACCGGTGAGGACAGACCCATGAACACTGAAGCTTTCTTT
-	TRBV28	TRBJ2-2	-	CASSLIQGTGELFF	TGTGCCAGCAGTTTAATACAGGGAACCGGGGAGCTGTTTTTT
-	TRBV10-3	TRBJ1-2	TRBD1	CAISGTGGPLYGYTF	TGTGCCATCAGCGGGACAGGAGGACCCCTCTATGGCTACACCTTC
-	TRBV12-3/TRBV12-4	TRBJ1-1	TRBD1	CASRITGDTEAFF	TGTGCCAGCAGGATTACAGGGGACACTGAAGCTTTCTTT
-	TRBV5-6	TRBJ2-7	TRBD1	CASSFGQAYEQYF	TGTGCCAGCAGCTTTGGACAGGCCTACGAGCAGTACTTC
-	TRBV30	TRBJ1-2	-	CAWSPSDRPRYGYTF	TGTGCCTGGAGTCCCTCCGACAGGCCACGATATGGCTACACCTTC
-	TRBV7-2	TRBJ2-5	TRBD2	CASSLVRGGLWQETQYF	TGTGCCAGCAGCTTAGTGCGGGGGGGCCTGTGGCAAGAGACCCAGTACTTC
-	TRBV7-2	TRBJ1-3	TRBD1	CASSPRDRAGNTIYF	TGTGCCAGCAGCCCAAGGGACAGGGCTGGAAACACCATATATTTT
-	TRBV27	TRBJ2-1	-	CASSLSYGGNEQFF	TGTGCCAGCAGTTTATCCTACGGGGGCAATGAGCAGTTCTTC
-	TRBV7-6	TRBJ2-3	-	CASSPSIQGWGDTQYF	TGTGCCAGCAGCCCCTCGATACAGGGATGGGGAGATACGCAGTATTTT
-	TRBV6-2/TRBV6-3	TRBJ2-7	TRBD1	CASSYGGQGRYF	TGTGCCAGCAGTTACGGGGGACAGGGTCGGTACTTC